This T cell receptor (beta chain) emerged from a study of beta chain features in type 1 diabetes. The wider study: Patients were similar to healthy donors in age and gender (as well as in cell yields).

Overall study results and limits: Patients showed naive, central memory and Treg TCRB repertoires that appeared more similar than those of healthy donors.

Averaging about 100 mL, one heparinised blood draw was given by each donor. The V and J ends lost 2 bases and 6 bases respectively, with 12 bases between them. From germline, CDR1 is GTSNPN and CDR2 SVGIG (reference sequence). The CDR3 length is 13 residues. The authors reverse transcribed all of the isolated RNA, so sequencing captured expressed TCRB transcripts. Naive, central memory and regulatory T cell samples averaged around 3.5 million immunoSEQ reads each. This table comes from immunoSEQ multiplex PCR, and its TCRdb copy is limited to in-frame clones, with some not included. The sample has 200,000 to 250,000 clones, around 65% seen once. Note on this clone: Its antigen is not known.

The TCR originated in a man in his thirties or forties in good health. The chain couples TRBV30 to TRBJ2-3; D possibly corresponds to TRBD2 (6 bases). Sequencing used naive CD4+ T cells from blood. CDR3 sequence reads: CAWSTELADTQYF. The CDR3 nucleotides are TGTGCCTGGAGTACTGAACTAGCCGATACGCAGTATTTT.